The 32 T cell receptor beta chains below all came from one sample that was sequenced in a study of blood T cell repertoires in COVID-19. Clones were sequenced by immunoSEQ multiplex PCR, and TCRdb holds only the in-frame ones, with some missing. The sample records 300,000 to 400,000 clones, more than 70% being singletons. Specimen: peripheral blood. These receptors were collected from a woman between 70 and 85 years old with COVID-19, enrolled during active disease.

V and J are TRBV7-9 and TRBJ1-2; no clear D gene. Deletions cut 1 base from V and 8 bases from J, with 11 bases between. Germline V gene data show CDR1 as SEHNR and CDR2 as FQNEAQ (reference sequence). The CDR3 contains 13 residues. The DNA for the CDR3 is TGTGCCAGCAGCTTAGAGGAGGGTGGCGGCTACACCTTC. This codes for CASSLEEGGGYTF.

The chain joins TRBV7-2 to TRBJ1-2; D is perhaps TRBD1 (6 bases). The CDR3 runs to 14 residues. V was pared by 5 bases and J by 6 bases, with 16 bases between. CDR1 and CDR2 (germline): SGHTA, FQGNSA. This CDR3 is CASSPNTGMHGYTF. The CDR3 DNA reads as TGTGCCAGCAGCCCCAATACAGGGATGCATGGCTACACCTTC.

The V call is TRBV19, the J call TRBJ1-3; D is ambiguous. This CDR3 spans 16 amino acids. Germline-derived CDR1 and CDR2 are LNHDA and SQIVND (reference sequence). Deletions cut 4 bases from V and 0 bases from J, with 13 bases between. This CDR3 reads CASSTPGRGSGNTIYF. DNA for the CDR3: TGTGCCAGTAGTACGCCTGGACGGGGCTCTGGAAACACCATATATTTT. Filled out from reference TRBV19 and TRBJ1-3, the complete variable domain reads DGGITQSPKYLFRKEGQNVTLSCEQNLNHDAMYWYRQDPGQGLRLIYYSQIVNDFQKGDIAEGYSVSREKKESFPLTVTSAQKNPTAFYLCASSTPGRGSGNTIYFGEGSWLTVV.

CDR3 loop: CASRVRHPTGELFF. Written as DNA, the CDR3 is TGTGCCAGCAGGGTCCGACATCCGACCGGGGAGCTGTTTTTT. The chain recombines TRBV2 with TRBJ2-2; no clear D gene. The germline V gene has CDR1 SNHLY and CDR2 FYNNEI. This CDR3 spans 14 amino acids. The ends were cut back, 6 bases at V and 5 bases at J, with 13 bases in the middle.

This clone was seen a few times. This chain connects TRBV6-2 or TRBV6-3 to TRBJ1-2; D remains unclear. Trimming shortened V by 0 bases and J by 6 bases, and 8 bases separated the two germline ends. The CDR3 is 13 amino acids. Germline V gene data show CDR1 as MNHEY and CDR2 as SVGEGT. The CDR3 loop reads CASSYSAVDGYTF. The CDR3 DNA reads TGTGCCAGCAGTTACTCGGCGGTGGATGGCTACACCTTC.

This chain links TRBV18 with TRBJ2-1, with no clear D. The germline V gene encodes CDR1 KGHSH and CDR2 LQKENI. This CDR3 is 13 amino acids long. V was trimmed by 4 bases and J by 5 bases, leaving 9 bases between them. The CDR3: CASSHSTNNEQFF. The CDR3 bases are TGTGCCAGCTCACACAGCACAAACAATGAGCAGTTCTTC.

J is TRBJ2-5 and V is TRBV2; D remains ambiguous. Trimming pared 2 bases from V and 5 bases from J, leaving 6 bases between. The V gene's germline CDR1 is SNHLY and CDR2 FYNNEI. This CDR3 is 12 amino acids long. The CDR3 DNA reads TGTGCCAGCAGTGAACAAGAGGAGACCCAGTACTTC. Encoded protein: CASSEQEETQYF.

This CDR3 is CASSLGTPSYEQYF. DNA of the CDR3: TGTGCCAGCAGTCTCGGGACTCCTTCCTACGAGCAGTACTTC. V is TRBV5-5 and J is TRBJ2-7; perhaps TRBD2 as D (6 bases). The V and J ends lost 5 bases and 1 base respectively, with 13 bases between them. There are 14 residues in the CDR3. Looked up from germline, CDR1 is SGHKS and CDR2 is YYEKEE (reference sequence).

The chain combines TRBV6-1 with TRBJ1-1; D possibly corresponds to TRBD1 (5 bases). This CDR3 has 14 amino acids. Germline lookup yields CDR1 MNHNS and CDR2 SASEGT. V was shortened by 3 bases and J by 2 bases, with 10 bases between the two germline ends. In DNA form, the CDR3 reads TGTGCCAGCAGTGAGGGGGGGTCCAACACTGAAGCTTTCTTT. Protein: CASSEGGSNTEAFF.

Here the CDR3 reads CASSYGARAAGELFF. The CDR3 DNA reads TGTGCCAGCAGCTATGGGGCCAGGGCAGCCGGGGAGCTGTTTTTT. This chain connects TRBV7-6 to TRBJ2-2; weak D call: TRBD1 (5 bases). The CDR3 has 15 residues. Germline values: CDR1 SGHVS, CDR2 FNYEAQ. V was pared by 4 bases and J by 6 bases, with 15 bases between.

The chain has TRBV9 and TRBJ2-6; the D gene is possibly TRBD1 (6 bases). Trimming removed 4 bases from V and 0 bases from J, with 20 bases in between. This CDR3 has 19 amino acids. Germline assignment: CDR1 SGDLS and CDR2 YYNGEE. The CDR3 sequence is CASSPRTAVYFSGANVLTF. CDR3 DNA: TGTGCCAGCAGCCCCAGGACAGCAGTTTACTTCTCTGGGGCCAACGTCCTGACTTTC.

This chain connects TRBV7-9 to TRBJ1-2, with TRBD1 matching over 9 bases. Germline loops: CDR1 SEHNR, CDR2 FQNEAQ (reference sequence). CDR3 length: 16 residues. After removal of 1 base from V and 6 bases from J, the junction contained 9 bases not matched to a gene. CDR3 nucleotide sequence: TGTGCCAGCAGCTTAGACGTCGGGGGACAGGGTGATGGCTACACCTTC. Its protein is CASSLDVGGQGDGYTF.

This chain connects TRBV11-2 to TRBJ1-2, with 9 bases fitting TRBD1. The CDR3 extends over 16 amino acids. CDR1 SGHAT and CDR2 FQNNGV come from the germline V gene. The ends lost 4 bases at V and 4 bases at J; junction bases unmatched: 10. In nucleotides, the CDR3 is TGTGCCAGCAGCTCGACAGGGGGTGCTGGGGGCTATGGCTACACCTTC. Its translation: CASSSTGGAGGYGYTF.

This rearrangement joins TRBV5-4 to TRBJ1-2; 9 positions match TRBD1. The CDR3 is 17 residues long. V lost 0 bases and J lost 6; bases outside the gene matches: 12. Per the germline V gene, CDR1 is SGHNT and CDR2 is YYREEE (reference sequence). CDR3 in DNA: TGTGCCAGCAGCTTGGGAGGGTTACAGGGGGCGCGAAATGGCTACACCTTC. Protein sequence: CASSLGGLQGARNGYTF.

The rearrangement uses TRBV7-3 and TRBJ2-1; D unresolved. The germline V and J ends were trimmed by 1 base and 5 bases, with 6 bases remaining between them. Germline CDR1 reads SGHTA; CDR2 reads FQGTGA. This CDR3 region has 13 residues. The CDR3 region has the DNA TGTGCCAGCAGCTTAAGCGCCCACAATGAGCAGTTCTTC. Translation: CASSLSAHNEQFF. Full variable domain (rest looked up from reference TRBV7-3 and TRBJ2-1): GAGVSQTPSNKVTEKGKYVELRCDPISGHTALYWYRQSLGQGPEFLIYFQGTGAADDSGLPNDRFFAVRPEGSVSTLKIQRTERGDSAVYLCASSLSAHNEQFFGPGTRLTVL.

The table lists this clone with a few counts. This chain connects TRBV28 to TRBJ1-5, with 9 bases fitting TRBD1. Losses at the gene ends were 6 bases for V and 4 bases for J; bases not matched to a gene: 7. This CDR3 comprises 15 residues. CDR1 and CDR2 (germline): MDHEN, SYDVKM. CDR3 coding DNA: TGTGCCAGCAGGTTTCCGGGACAGGGAAATCAGCCCCAGCATTTT. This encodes CASRFPGQGNQPQHF. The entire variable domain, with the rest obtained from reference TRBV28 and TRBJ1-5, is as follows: DVKVTQSSRYLVKRTGEKVFLECVQDMDHENMFWYRQDPGLGLRLIYFSYDVKMKEKGDIPEGYSVSREKKERFSLILESASTNQTSMYLCASRFPGQGNQPQHFGDGTRLSIL.

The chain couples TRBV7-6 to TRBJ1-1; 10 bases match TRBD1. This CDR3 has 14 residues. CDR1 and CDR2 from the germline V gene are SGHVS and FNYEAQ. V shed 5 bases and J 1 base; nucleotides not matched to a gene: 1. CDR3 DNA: TGTGCCAGCAGCCGGGACAGGGGGAACACTGAAGCTTTCTTT. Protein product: CASSRDRGNTEAFF. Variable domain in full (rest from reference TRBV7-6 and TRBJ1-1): GAGVSQSPRYKVTKRGQDVALRCDPISGHVSLYWYRQALGQGPEFLTYFNYEAQQDKSGLPNDRFSAERPEGSISTLTIQRTEQRDSAMYRCASSRDRGNTEAFFGQGTRLTVV.

The CDR3 protein is CASSPNRVGYEQYF. The DNA for the CDR3 is TGTGCCAGCAGCCCAAACAGGGTTGGGTACGAGCAGTACTTC. The chain joins TRBV11-2 to TRBJ2-7; tentative D call: TRBD1 (6 bases). V lost 5 bases, J lost 4 bases, and 15 bases lay in between. The germline V gene has CDR1 SGHAT and CDR2 FQNNGV. The CDR3 length is 14 residues.

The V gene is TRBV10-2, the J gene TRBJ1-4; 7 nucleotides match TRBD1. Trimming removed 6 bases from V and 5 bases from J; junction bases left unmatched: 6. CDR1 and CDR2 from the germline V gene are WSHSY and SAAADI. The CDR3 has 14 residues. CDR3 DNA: TGCGCCAGCAGGGGGGGACAGCCGAATGAAAAACTGTTTTTT. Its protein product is CASRGGQPNEKLFF.

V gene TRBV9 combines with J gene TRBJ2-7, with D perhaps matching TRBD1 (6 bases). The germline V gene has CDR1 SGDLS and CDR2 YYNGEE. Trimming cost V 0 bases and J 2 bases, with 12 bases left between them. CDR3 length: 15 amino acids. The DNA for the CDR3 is TGTGCCAGCAGCGTAGGTGGGGCAGGGGCCTACGAGCAGTACTTC. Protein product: CASSVGGAGAYEQYF.

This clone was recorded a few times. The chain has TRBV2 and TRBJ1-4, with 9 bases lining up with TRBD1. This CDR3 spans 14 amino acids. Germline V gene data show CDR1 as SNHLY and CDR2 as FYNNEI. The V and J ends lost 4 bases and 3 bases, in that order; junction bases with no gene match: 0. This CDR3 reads CASSGQGANEKLFF. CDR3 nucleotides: TGTGCCAGCAGTGGACAGGGGGCTAATGAAAAACTGTTTTTT.

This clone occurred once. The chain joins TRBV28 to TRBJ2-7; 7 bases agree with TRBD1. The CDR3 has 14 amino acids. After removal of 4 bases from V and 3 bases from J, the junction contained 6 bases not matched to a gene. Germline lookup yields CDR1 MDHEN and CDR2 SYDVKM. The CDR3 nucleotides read TGTGCCAGCAGTTATCGACAGGGAAGCTACGAGCAGTACTTC. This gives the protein CASSYRQGSYEQYF.

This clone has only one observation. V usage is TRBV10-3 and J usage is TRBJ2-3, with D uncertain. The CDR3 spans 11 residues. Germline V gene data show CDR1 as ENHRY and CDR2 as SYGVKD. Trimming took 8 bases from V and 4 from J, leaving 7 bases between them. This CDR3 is CAIAVSDTQYF. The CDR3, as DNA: TGTGCCATCGCGGTCTCAGATACGCAGTATTTT.

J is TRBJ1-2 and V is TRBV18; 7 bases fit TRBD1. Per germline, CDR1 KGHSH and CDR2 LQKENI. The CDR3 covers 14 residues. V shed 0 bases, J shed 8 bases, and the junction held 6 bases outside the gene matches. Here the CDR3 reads CASSPPGQLTGYTF. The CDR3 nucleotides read TGTGCCAGCTCACCACCGGGACAGTTGACGGGCTACACCTTC.

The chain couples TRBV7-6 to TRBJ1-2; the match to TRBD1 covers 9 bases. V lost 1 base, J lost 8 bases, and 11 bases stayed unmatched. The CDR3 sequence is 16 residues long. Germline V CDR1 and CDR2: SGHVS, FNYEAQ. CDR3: CASSLERQGDLRGYTF. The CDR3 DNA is TGTGCCAGCAGCTTAGAGAGACAGGGGGATTTGAGGGGCTACACCTTC. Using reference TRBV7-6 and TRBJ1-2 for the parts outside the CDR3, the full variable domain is GAGVSQSPRYKVTKRGQDVALRCDPISGHVSLYWYRQALGQGPEFLTYFNYEAQQDKSGLPNDRFSAERPEGSISTLTIQRTEQRDSAMYRCASSLERQGDLRGYTFGSGTRLTVV.

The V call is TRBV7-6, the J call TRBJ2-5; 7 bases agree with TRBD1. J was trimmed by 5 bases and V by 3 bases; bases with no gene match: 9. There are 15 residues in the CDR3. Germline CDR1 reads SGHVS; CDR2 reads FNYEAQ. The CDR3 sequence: CASSLGTANGETQYF. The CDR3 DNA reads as TGTGCCAGCAGCTTGGGGACAGCAAATGGGGAGACCCAGTACTTC.

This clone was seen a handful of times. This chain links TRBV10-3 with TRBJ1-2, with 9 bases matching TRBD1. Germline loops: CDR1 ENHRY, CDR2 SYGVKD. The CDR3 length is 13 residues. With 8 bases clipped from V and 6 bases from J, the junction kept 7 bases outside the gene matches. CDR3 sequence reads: CAIPGQGPDGYTF. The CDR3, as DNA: TGTGCCATCCCGGGACAGGGCCCCGATGGCTACACCTTC.

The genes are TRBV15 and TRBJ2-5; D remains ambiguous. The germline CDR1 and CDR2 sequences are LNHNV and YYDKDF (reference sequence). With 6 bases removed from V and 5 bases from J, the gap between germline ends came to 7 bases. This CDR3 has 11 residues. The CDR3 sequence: CATRVEETQYF. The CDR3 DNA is TGTGCCACCAGAGTCGAGGAGACCCAGTACTTC.

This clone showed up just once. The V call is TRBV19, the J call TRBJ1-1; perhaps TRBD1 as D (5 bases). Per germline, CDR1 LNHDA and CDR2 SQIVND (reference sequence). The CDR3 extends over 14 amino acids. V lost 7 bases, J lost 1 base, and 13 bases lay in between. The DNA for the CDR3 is TGTGCCAGTAAAGGGGCAGGGAAGAACACTGAAGCTTTCTTT. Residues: CASKGAGKNTEAFF. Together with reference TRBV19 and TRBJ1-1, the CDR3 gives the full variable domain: DGGITQSPKYLFRKEGQNVTLSCEQNLNHDAMYWYRQDPGQGLRLIYYSQIVNDFQKGDIAEGYSVSREKKESFPLTVTSAQKNPTAFYLCASKGAGKNTEAFFGQGTRLTVV.

The CDR3 here is CASGRVSYNEQFF. The CDR3 DNA is TGTGCCAGCGGTAGAGTTTCCTACAATGAGCAGTTCTTC. V gene TRBV2 combines with J gene TRBJ2-1; D is ambiguous. The CDR3 has 13 amino acids. V was pared by 8 bases and J by 1 base, with 9 bases between. Germline values: CDR1 SNHLY, CDR2 FYNNEI.

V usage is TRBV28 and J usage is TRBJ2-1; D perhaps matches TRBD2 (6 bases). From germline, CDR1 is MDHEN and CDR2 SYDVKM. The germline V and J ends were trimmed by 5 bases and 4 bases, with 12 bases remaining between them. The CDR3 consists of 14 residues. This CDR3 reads CASSPGLMYNEQFF. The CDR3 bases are TGTGCCAGCAGTCCGGGACTTATGTACAATGAGCAGTTCTTC.

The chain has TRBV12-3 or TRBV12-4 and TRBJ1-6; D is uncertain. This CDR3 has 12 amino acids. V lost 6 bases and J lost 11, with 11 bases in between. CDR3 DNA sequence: TGTGCCAGCAGACACACCGGGGCACCCCTCCACTTT. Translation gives CASRHTGAPLHF.